The present TCR beta chain was sequenced within a study of OX40 agonist ivuxolimab in advanced cancers. Overall study: An anti-OX40 (CD134) antibody with agonistic activity, ivuxolimab, was administered to patients. Those treated in dose escalation had hepatocellular carcinoma, melanoma, renal cell cancer or head and neck cancer. Study outcomes and limitations: Compared with CD4+, CD8+ T cells on average had more expanded clones.

The investigators sampled blood at baseline, at cycle 4 day 1, and at cycle 7 day 1. Unmatched junction bases numbered 6, after V lost 1 base and J lost 4 bases. The CDR3 is 15 residues long. Germline CDR1 and CDR2: ENHRY and SYGVKD. Regarding this clone: Its target is unknown.

TCRdb keeps only in-frame clones here, not all; method: immunoSEQ multiplex PCR. The sample has about 82,000 clones; over 80% are singletons. The material sequenced was CD4+ or CD8+ T cells sorted from blood, taken in a trial of the OX40 agonist ivuxolimab. The chain links TRBV10-3 to TRBJ2-7; the match to TRBD2 covers 8 bases. The receptor was isolated from an adult with an advanced solid tumor such as melanoma, head and neck, liver or kidney cancer. The CDR3 is CAISEWGGGPYEQYF. The CDR3 nucleotides read TGTGCCATCAGTGAGTGGGGCGGGGGGCCGTACGAGCAGTACTTC.